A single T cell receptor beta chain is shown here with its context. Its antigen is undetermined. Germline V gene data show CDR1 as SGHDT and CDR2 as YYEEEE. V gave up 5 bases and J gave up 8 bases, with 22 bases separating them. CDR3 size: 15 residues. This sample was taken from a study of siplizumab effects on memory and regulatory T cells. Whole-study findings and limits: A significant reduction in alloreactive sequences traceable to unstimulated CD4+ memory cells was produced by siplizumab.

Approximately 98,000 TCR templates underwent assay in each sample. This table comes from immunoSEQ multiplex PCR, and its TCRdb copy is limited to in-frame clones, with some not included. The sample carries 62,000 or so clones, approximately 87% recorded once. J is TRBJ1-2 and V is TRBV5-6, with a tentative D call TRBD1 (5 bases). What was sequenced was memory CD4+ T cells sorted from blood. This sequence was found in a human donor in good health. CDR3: CASSRTMGGRHGYTF. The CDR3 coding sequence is TGTGCCAGCAGTCGTACCATGGGGGGACGGCACGGCTACACCTTC. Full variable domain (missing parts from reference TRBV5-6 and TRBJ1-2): DAGVTQSPTHLIKTRGQQVTLRCSPKSGHDTVSWYQQALGQGPQFIFQYYEEEERQRGNFPDRFSGHQFPNYSSELNVNALLLGDSALYLCASSRTMGGRHGYTFGSGTRLTVV.